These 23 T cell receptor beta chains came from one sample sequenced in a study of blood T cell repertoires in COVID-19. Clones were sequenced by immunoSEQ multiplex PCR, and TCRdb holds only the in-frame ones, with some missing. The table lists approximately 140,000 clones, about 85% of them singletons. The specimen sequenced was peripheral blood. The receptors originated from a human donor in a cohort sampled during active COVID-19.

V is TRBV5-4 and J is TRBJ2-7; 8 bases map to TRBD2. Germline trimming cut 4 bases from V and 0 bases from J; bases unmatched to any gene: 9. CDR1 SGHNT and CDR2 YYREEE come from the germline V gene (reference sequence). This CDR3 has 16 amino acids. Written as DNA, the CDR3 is TGTGCCAGCAGCCCGGGGGGGACTAGAAGCTCCTACGAGCAGTACTTC. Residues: CASSPGGTRSSYEQYF. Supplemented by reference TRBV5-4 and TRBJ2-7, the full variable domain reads ETGVTQSPTHLIKTRGQQVTLRCSSQSGHNTVSWYQQALGQGPQFIFQYYREEENGRGNFPPRFSGLQFPNYSSELNVNALELDDSALYLCASSPGGTRSSYEQYFGPGTRLTVT.

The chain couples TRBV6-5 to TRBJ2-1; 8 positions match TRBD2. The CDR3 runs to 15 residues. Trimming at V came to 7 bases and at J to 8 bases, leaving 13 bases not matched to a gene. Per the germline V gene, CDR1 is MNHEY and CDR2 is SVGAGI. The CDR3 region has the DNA TGTGCCAGCAAGCCACTAGCTAGCGGGTGGTATGAGCAGTTCTTC. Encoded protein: CASKPLASGWYEQFF.

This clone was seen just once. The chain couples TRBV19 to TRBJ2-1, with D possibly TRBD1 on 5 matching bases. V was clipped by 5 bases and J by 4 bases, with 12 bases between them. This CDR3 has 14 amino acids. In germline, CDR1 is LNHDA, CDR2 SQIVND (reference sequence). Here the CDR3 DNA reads TGTGCCAGTAGTCTACAGGCCTTATACAATGAGCAGTTCTTC. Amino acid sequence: CASSLQALYNEQFF.

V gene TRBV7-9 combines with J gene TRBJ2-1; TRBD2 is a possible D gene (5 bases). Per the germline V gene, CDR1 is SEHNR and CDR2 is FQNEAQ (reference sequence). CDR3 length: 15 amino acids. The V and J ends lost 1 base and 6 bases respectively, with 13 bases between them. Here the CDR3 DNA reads TGTGCCAGCAGCTTAGTAGGAGGCCCCGGCAATGAGCAGTTCTTC. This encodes CASSLVGGPGNEQFF.

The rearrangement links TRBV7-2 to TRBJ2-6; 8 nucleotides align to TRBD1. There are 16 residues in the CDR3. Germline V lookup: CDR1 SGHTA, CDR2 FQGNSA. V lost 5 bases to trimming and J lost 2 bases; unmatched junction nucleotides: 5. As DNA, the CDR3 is TGTGCCAGCAGCCTCACAGGGGGGCCTGGGGCCAACGTCCTGACTTTC. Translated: CASSLTGGPGANVLTF.

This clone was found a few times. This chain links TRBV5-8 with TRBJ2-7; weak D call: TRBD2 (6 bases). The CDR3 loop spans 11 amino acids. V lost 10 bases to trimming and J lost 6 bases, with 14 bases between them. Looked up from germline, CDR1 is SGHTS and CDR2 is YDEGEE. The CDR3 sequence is CASYNGGEQYF. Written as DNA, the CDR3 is TGTGCCTCTTATAACGGGGGCGAGCAGTACTTC.

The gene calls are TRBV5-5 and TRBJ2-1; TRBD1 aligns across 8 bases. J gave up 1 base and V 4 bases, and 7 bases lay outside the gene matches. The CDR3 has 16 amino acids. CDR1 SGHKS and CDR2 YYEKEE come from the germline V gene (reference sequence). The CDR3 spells CASSPRQGRSYNEQFF. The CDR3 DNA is TGTGCCAGCAGCCCTCGACAGGGGCGATCCTACAATGAGCAGTTCTTC.

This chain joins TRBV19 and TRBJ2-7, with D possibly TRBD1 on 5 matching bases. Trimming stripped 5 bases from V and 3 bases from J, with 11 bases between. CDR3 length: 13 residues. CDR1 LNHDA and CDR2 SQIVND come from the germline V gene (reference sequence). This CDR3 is CASSPDRFYEQYF. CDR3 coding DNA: TGTGCCAGTAGTCCAGACAGATTCTACGAGCAGTACTTC.

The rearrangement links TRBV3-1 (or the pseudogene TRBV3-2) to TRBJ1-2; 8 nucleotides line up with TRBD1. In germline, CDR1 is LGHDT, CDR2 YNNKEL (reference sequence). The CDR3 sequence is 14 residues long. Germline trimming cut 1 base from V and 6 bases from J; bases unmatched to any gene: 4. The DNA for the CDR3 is TGTGCCAGCAGCCAAGCGGACAGGGAGCATGGCTACACCTTC. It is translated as CASSQADREHGYTF.

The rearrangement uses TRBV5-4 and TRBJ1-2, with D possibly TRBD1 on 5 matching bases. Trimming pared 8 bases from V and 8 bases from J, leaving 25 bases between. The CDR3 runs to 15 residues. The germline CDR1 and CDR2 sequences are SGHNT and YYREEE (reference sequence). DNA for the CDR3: TGTGCCAGTTTGAAGAACGGGGGTTCGTATAGCGGCTACACCTTC. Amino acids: CASLKNGGSYSGYTF.

The CDR3 loop is CASSGSRTGSKNIQYF. The CDR3, as DNA: TGTGCCAGCAGCGGAAGTAGGACAGGTTCCAAAAACATTCAGTACTTC. The chain uses TRBV9 and TRBJ2-4; 7 bases line up with TRBD1. Germline V CDR1 and CDR2: SGDLS, YYNGEE. V lost 3 bases and J lost 2; bases outside the gene matches: 8. There are 16 residues in the CDR3.

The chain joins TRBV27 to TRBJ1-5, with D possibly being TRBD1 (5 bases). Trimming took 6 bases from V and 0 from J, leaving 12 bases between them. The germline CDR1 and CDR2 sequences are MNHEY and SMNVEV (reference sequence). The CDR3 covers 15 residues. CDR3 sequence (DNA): TGTGCCAGCAGAGCCAGACAGAATAGCAATCAGCCCCAGCATTTT. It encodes CASRARQNSNQPQHF.

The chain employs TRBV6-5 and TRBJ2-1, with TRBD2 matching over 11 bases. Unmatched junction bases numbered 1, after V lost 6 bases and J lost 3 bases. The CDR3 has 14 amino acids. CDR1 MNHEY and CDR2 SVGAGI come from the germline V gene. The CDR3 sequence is CASRGLAVYNEQFF. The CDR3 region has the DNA TGTGCCAGCAGGGGACTAGCGGTCTACAATGAGCAGTTCTTC.

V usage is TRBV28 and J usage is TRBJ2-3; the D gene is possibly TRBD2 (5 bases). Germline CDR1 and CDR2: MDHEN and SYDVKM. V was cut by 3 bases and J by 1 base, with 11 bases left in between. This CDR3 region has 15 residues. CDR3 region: CASSFFGAGTDTQYF. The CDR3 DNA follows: TGTGCCAGCAGTTTCTTCGGAGCGGGCACAGATACGCAGTATTTT. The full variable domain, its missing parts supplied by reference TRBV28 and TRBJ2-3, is DVKVTQSSRYLVKRTGEKVFLECVQDMDHENMFWYRQDPGLGLRLIYFSYDVKMKEKGDIPEGYSVSREKKERFSLILESASTNQTSMYLCASSFFGAGTDTQYFGPGTRLTVL.

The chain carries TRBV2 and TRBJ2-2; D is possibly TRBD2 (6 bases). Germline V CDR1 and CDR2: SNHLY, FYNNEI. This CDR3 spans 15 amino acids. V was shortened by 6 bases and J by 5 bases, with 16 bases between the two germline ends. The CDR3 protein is CASSLTSPGTGELFF. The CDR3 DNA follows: TGTGCCAGCAGCCTAACTAGCCCGGGTACCGGGGAGCTGTTTTTT.

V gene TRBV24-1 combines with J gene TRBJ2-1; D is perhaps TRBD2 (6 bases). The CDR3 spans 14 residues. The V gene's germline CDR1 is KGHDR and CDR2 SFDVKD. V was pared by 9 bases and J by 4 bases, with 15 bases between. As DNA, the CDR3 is TGTGCCACCCCCGAGCTAGCGCGATACAATGAGCAGTTCTTC. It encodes CATPELARYNEQFF.

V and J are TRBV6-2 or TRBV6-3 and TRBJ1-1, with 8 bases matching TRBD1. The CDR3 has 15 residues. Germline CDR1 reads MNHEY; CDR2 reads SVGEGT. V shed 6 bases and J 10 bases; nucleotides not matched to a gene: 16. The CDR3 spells CASSLAPKQGGVAFF. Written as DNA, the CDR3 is TGTGCCAGCAGCCTTGCACCTAAACAGGGGGGAGTAGCTTTCTTT.

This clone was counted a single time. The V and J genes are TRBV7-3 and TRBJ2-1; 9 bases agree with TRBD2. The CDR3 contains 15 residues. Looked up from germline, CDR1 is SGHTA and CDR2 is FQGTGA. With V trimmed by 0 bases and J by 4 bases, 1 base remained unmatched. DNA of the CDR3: TGTGCCAGCAGCTTAACAGCGGGAGGATACAATGAGCAGTTCTTC. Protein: CASSLTAGGYNEQFF.

The CDR3 region is CASSPGGRKMGTDTQYF. For the CDR3, the DNA is TGTGCCAGCAGCCCGGGGGGGAGGAAGATGGGCACAGATACGCAGTATTTT. V gene TRBV5-4 combines with J gene TRBJ2-3, with TRBD2 matching over 8 bases. V lost 4 bases and J lost 1; bases outside the gene matches: 11. The CDR3 consists of 17 residues. Germline V gene sequence: CDR1 SGHNT, CDR2 YYREEE (reference sequence).

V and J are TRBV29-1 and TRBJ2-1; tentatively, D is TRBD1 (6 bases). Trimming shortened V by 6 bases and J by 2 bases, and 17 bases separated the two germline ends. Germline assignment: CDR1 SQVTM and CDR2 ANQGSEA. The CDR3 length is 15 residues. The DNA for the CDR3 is TGCAGCGTCCCCGGGGCCAGGGGACCCTACAATGAGCAGTTCTTC. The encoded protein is CSVPGARGPYNEQFF.

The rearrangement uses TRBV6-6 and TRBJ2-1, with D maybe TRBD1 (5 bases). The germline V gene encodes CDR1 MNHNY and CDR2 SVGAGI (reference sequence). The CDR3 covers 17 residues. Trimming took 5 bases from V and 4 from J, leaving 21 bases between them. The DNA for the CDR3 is TGTGCCAGCAGTCAAAACGGTTGGGGTAGGGGATACAATGAGCAGTTCTTC. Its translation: CASSQNGWGRGYNEQFF.

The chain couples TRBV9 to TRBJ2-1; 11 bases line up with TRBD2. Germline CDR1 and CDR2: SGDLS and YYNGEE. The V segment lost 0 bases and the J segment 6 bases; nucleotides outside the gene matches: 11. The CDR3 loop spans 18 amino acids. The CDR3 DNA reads TGTGCCAGCAGCGTAGATCTTAAACTAGCGGGAGTACTCAATGAGCAGTTCTTC. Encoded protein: CASSVDLKLAGVLNEQFF.

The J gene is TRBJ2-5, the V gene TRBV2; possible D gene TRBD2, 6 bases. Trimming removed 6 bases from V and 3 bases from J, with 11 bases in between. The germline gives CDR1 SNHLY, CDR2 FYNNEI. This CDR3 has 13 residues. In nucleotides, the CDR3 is TGTGCCAGCAGCCGGGACTCGGAAGAGACCCAGTACTTC. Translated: CASSRDSEETQYF.